This TCR beta chain was observed in a study of blood T cell repertoires in COVID-19. Turning to the study itself: Italy, Spain and the United States were the sources of the convalescent and acute COVID-19 samples. PBMCs, B-cell-depleted T cells, or T cells were the source of the cDNA or gDNA that made up the material.

Original data processing: How many nucleated cells were present was estimated from reference gene primer amplification. The protocol was immunoSEQ multiplex PCR, while the TCRdb copy is restricted to in-frame clones and leaves out a portion. V, J and clone size are taken as reported in that table, and D and trimming were inferred from the DNA itself. Among 350,000 to 400,000 clones, 80% to 90% were seen once, and the ten largest hold under 8.5%. The CDR3 contains 15 residues. V was pared by 2 bases and J by 4 bases, with 3 bases of the junction left unmatched. Germline values: CDR1 SGHTA, CDR2 FQGNSA.

The chain carries TRBV7-2 and TRBJ2-1; TRBD2 aligns across 9 bases. The source of this sequence is an older woman with COVID-19, enrolled during active disease. The sequenced sample consisted of peripheral blood. The CDR3: CASSLRTSAYNEQFF. CDR3 bases: TGTGCCAGCAGCTTAAGGACTAGCGCTTACAATGAGCAGTTCTTC. Drawing the rest from reference TRBV7-2 and TRBJ2-1, the complete variable domain is GAGVSQSPSNKVTEKGKDVELRCDPISGHTALYWYRQSLGQGLEFLIYFQGNSAPDKSGLPSDRFSAERTGGSVSTLTIQRTQQEDSAVYLCASSLRTSAYNEQFFGPGTRLTVL.